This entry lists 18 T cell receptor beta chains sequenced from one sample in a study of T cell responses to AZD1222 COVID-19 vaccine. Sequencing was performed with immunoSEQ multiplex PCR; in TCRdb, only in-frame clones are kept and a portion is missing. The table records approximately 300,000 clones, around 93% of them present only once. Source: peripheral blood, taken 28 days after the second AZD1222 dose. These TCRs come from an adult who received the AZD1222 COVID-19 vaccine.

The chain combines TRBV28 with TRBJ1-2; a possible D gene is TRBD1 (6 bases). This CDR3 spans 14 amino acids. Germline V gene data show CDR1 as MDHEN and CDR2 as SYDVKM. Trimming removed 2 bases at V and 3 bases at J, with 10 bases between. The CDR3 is CASSLQGKYYGYTF. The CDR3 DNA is TGTGCCAGCAGTTTACAGGGGAAATACTATGGCTACACCTTC.

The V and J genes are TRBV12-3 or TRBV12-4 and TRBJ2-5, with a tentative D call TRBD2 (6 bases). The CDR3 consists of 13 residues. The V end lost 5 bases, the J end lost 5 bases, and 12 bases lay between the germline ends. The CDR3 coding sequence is TGTGCCAGCAGTCCACCCGGAGGGGAGACCCAGTACTTC. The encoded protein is CASSPPGGETQYF.

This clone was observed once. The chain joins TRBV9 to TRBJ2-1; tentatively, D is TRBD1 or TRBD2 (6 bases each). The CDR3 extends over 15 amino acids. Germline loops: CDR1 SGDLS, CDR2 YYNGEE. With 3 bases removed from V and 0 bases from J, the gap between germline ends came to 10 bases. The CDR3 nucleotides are TGTGCCAGCAGCGCGGAGGGGGACTCCTACAATGAGCAGTTCTTC. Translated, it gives CASSAEGDSYNEQFF.

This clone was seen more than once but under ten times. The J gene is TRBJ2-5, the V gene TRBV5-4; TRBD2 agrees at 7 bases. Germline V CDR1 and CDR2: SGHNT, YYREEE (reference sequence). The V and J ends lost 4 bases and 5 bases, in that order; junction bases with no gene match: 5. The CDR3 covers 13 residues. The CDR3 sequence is CASSVTSRETQYF. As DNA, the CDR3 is TGTGCCAGCAGCGTGACTAGCAGGGAGACCCAGTACTTC.

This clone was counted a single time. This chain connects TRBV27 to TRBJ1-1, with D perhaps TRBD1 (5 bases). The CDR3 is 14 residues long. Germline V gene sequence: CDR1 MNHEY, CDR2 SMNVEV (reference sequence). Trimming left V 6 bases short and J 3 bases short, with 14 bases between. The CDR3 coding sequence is TGTGCCAGCAGGTTGCGGGACCCTTACACTGAAGCTTTCTTT. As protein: CASRLRDPYTEAFF.

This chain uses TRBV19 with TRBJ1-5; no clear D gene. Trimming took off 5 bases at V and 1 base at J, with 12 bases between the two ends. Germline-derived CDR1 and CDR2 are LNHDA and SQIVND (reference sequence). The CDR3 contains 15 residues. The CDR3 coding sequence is TGTGCCAGTAGTTACGGTCAGCTGAGCAATCAGCCCCAGCATTTT. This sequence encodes CASSYGQLSNQPQHF.

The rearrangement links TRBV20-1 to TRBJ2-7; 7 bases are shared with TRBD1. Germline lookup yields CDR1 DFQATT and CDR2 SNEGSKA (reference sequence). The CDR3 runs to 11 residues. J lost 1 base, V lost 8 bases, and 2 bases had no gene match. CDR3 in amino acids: CSTGESYEQYF. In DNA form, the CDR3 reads TGCAGTACAGGGGAGTCCTACGAGCAGTACTTC.

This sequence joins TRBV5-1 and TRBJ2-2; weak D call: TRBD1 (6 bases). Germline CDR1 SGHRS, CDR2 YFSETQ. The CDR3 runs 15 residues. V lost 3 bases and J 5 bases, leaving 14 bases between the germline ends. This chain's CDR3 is CASSSSGGLTGELFF. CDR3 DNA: TGCGCCAGCAGCTCCAGTGGGGGCCTAACCGGGGAGCTGTTTTTT.

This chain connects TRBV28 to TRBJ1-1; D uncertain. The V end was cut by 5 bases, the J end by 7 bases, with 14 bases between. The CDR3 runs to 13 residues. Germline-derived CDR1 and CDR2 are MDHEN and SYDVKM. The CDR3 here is CASSRVAKDEAFF. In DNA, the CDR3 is TGTGCCAGCAGTCGGGTGGCTAAGGATGAAGCTTTCTTT.

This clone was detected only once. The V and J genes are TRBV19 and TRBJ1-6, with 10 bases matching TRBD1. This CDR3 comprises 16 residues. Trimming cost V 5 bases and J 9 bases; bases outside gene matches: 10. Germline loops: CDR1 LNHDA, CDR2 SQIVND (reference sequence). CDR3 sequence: CASSLYRDRGGSPLHF. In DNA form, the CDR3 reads TGTGCCAGTAGTCTATACCGGGACAGGGGTGGTTCACCCCTCCACTTT.

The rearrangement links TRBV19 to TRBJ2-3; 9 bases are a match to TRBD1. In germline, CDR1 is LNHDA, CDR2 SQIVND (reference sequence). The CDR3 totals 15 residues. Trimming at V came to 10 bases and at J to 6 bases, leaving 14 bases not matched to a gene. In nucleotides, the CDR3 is TGTGCCACTAGCCCCACAGGGGGCGGAATGGATACGCAGTATTTT. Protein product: CATSPTGGGMDTQYF.

CDR3 coding DNA: TGTGCCAGCAGCCAAGCCGGAGGGATCCAGAATTCACCCCTCCACTTT. Translated, it gives CASSQAGGIQNSPLHF. This chain connects TRBV4-2 to TRBJ1-6; D not resolved. The CDR3 extends over 16 amino acids. Germline loops: CDR1 LGHNA, CDR2 YNFKEQ. V was pared by 1 base and J by 7 bases, with 14 bases between.

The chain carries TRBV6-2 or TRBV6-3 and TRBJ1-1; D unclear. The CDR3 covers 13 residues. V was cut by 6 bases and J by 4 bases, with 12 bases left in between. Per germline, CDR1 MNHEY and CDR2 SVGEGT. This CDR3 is CASSTDLGTEAFF. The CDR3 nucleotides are TGTGCCAGCAGCACCGACCTAGGCACTGAAGCTTTCTTT.

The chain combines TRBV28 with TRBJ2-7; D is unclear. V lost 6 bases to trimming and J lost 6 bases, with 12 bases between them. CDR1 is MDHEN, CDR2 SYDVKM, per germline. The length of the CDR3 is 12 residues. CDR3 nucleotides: TGTGCCAGCAGACTACCGGGTGTCGAGCAGTACTTC. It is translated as CASRLPGVEQYF.

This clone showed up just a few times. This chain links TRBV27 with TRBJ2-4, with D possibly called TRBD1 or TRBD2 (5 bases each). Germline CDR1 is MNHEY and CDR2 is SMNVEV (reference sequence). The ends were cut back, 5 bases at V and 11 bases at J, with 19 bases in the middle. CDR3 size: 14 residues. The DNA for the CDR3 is TGTGCCAGCAGTGAGAGGGGACCCAACGAGGTTCAGTACTTC. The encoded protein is CASSERGPNEVQYF.

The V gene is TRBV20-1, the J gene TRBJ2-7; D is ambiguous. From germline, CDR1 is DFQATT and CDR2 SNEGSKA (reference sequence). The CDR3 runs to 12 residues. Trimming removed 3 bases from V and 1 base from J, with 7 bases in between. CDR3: CSASRISYEQYF. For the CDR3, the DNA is TGCAGTGCTAGTCGGATATCCTACGAGCAGTACTTC.

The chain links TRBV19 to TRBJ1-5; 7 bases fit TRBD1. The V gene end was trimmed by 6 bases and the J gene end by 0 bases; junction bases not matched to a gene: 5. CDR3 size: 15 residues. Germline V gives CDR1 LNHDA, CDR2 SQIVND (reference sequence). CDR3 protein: CASRPTGYSNQPQHF. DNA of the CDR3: TGTGCCAGTAGACCGACAGGGTATAGCAATCAGCCCCAGCATTTT.

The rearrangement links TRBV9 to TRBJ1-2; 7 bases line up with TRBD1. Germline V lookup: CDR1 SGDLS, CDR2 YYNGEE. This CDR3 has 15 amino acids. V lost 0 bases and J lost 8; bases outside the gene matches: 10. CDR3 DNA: TGTGCCAGCAGCGTAGGCGAGGGGGCACCCGGAGGCTACACCTTC. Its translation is CASSVGEGAPGGYTF.